This entry is about one T cell receptor (beta chain). The data are from a study of human T cells and chemical hapten exposure. MiXCR, applied by TCRdb to the RACE reads, yields one record per CDR3 protein. The sample gives tens of thousands of distinct CDR3 sequences, about 10% of which show up once; less than 2.5% is in the top ten. The time point was: patch test 2, 6 weeks after DPC sensitization. Regarding treatment: therapeutic diphenylcyclopropenone sensitization with weekly scalp DPC. Trimming removed 5 bases at V and 0 bases at J, with 14 bases between. Germline V gene data show CDR1 as MNHEY and CDR2 as SMNVEV (reference sequence). The CDR3 contains 17 residues.

Sequenced material: whole blood, taken in connection with sensitization to the hapten diphenylcyclopropenone (DPC). This chain uses TRBV27 with TRBJ2-6, with D perhaps TRBD1 (6 bases). The clonotype was recovered from a man aged 40-49 years with alopecia areata. Some clones in this sample may be carry-over from other donors' samples. This chain's CDR3 is CASSPQGSTSGANVLTF. For the CDR3, the DNA is TGTGCCAGCAGTCCACAGGGATCCACCTCTGGGGCCAACGTCCTGACTTTC.